Presented here are 26 T cell receptor beta chains from one specimen sequenced in a study of OX40 agonist ivuxolimab in advanced cancers. Generated by immunoSEQ multiplex PCR, the TCRdb table keeps only in-frame clones and is missing some. The sample includes tens of thousands of clones, around nine tenths of them seen just once. The sequenced sample was CD4+ or CD8+ T cells sorted from blood, obtained in a trial of the OX40 agonist ivuxolimab. All receptors derive from an adult with an advanced solid tumor such as melanoma, head and neck, liver or kidney cancer.

This clone was seen just once. The chain employs TRBV29-1 and TRBJ2-5; D not certain. V gave up 4 bases and J gave up 7 bases, with 13 bases separating them. CDR1 is SQVTM and CDR2 is ANQGSEA in the germline V gene. The CDR3 runs to 12 residues. As DNA, the CDR3 is TGCAGCGTTGGGGCCACCGCAGGGACCCAGTACTTC. Translated: CSVGATAGTQYF.

The table lists this clone with a count of one. J is TRBJ1-1 and V is TRBV9; a weak D match, TRBD1 (5 bases). From germline, CDR1 is SGDLS and CDR2 YYNGEE. CDR3 size: 13 residues. The germline V and J ends were trimmed by 0 bases and 5 bases, with 8 bases remaining between them. This CDR3 reads CASSVGRGTEAFF. CDR3 sequence (DNA): TGTGCCAGCAGCGTAGGTAGGGGAACTGAAGCTTTCTTT. Together with reference TRBV9 and TRBJ1-1, the CDR3 gives the full variable domain: DSGVTQTPKHLITATGQRVTLRCSPRSGDLSVYWYQQSLDQGLQFLIQYYNGEERAKGNILERFSAQQFPDLHSELNLSSLELGDSALYFCASSVGRGTEAFFGQGTRLTVV.

The V and J genes are TRBV6-5 and TRBJ1-1; D gene unclear. Germline V CDR1 and CDR2: MNHEY, SVGAGI. The CDR3 covers 14 residues. V lost 10 bases and J lost 4, with 19 bases in between. Written as DNA, the CDR3 is TGTGCCACCACTCCCTGGGTATTGAGCACTGAAGCTTTCTTT. Protein product: CATTPWVLSTEAFF.

The rearrangement uses TRBV7-8 and TRBJ2-1; the D call may be TRBD1 or TRBD2 (5 bases each). V was clipped by 5 bases and J by 5 bases, with 16 bases between them. This CDR3 spans 15 amino acids. Germline V gene data show CDR1 as SGHVS and CDR2 as FQNEAQ. The CDR3 loop is CASSIRGQLHNEQFF. The CDR3 DNA sequence: TGTGCCAGCAGCATTCGGGGCCAGCTCCACAATGAGCAGTTCTTC.

V gene TRBV7-2 combines with J gene TRBJ2-3; 10 positions match TRBD2. The CDR3 is made up of 17 amino acids. Germline V gene lookup returns CDR1 SGHTA and CDR2 FQGNSA. With 0 bases clipped from V and 8 bases from J, the junction kept 11 bases outside the gene matches. Here the CDR3 reads CASSLAQTSGAQGTQYF. CDR3 nucleotide sequence: TGTGCCAGCAGCTTAGCGCAAACTAGCGGGGCCCAGGGTACGCAGTATTTT.

The rearrangement uses TRBV2 and TRBJ2-1; TRBD2 matches 8 bases. The germline gives CDR1 SNHLY, CDR2 FYNNEI. The CDR3 loop spans 16 amino acids. V lost 6 bases, J lost 2 bases, and 9 bases stayed unmatched. The CDR3 bases are TGTGCCAGCAGGGATACAGGACTAGCTCCCTACAATGAGCAGTTCTTC. Translated: CASRDTGLAPYNEQFF.

The chain employs TRBV14 and TRBJ2-7; weak D call: TRBD1 (5 bases). The length of the CDR3 is 17 residues. CDR1 is SGHDN, CDR2 FVKESK, per germline. The V gene lost 0 bases and the J gene lost 5 bases, with 20 bases spanning the gap. CDR3 region: CASSQDRWWEGVDEQYF. The CDR3 DNA reads as TGTGCCAGCAGCCAAGATAGGTGGTGGGAAGGGGTGGACGAGCAGTACTTC.

This chain joins TRBV4-3 and TRBJ2-5; 12 nucleotides match TRBD2. The V gene end was trimmed by 3 bases and the J gene end by 2 bases; junction bases not matched to a gene: 7. The length of the CDR3 is 17 residues. In germline, CDR1 is LGHNA, CDR2 YSLEER. The CDR3 nucleotides are TGCGCCAGCAGCCACCGAACTAGCGGGGGGCGACAAGAGACCCAGTACTTC. This translates into CASSHRTSGGRQETQYF.

J is TRBJ1-5 and V is TRBV7-2, with 10 positions matching TRBD1. CDR1 and CDR2 (germline): SGHTA, FQGNSA. With V trimmed by 4 bases and J by 0 bases, 9 bases remained unmatched. CDR3 length: 18 amino acids. The CDR3 is CASSSLGQGGNSNQPQHF. The CDR3 bases are TGTGCCAGCAGCTCTCTCGGACAGGGGGGGAATAGCAATCAGCCCCAGCATTTT.

This clone was counted a few times. The V gene is TRBV25-1, the J gene TRBJ2-7; D might be TRBD1 or TRBD2, each matching 5 bases. CDR1 is MGHDK, CDR2 SYGVNS, per germline. Trimming stripped 3 bases from V and 2 bases from J, with 17 bases between. This CDR3 contains 16 residues. CDR3 sequence: CASSDPGASRPYEQYF. In DNA form, the CDR3 reads TGTGCCAGCAGTGACCCCGGGGCAAGTAGACCCTACGAGCAGTACTTC.

There are a few counts of this clone. The chain links TRBV7-2 to TRBJ1-2; TRBD1 matches at 10 bases. From germline, CDR1 is SGHTA and CDR2 FQGNSA. Trimming at V came to 5 bases and at J to 3 bases, leaving 3 bases not matched to a gene. The CDR3 loop spans 14 amino acids. CDR3: CASSPGTGDYGYTF. DNA for the CDR3: TGTGCCAGCAGCCCGGGGACAGGGGACTATGGCTACACCTTC.

V is TRBV11-2 and J is TRBJ1-2, with 7 bases identical to TRBD1. The CDR3 spans 18 residues. The ends lost 5 bases at V and 4 bases at J; junction bases unmatched: 19. From germline, CDR1 is SGHAT and CDR2 FQNNGV. The CDR3 here is CASSLENPGTVGVYGYTF. CDR3 sequence (DNA): TGTGCCAGCAGCCTCGAAAATCCTGGGACAGTAGGTGTCTATGGCTACACCTTC.

This sequence joins TRBV9 and TRBJ1-5, with D possibly being TRBD1 (5 bases). The CDR3 totals 15 residues. Trimming pared 0 bases from V and 6 bases from J, leaving 13 bases between. Germline V CDR1 and CDR2: SGDLS, YYNGEE. The CDR3 sequence is CASSVDGAATQPQHF. Here the CDR3 DNA reads TGTGCCAGCAGCGTAGATGGGGCAGCTACTCAGCCCCAGCATTTT.

The chain employs TRBV7-9 and TRBJ1-6; 8 bases line up with TRBD1. V was pared by 5 bases and J by 0 bases, with 9 bases of the junction left unmatched. Germline V gives CDR1 SEHNR, CDR2 FQNEAQ (reference sequence). The CDR3 has 18 amino acids. DNA for the CDR3: TGTGCCAGCAGCCCCTCCTGGACAGGGAGCTCCTATAATTCACCCCTCCACTTT. It translates to CASSPSWTGSSYNSPLHF.

The chain carries TRBV6-5 and TRBJ2-2; TRBD1 is a possible D gene (6 bases). Germline V gene sequence: CDR1 MNHEY, CDR2 SVGAGI. The V and J ends lost 7 bases and 3 bases respectively, with 15 bases between them. The CDR3 contains 15 residues. In nucleotides, the CDR3 is TGTGCCAGCAATACATGGACAGCCGACACCGGGGAGCTGTTTTTT. Its protein product is CASNTWTADTGELFF.

V is TRBV30 and J is TRBJ2-5; D possibly corresponds to TRBD2 (6 bases). Trimming stripped 4 bases from V and 4 bases from J, with 16 bases between. Germline V gives CDR1 GTSNPN, CDR2 SVGIG (reference sequence). The CDR3 runs to 14 residues. The CDR3 is CAWMPAGGPETQYF. CDR3 bases: TGTGCCTGGATGCCAGCGGGCGGCCCAGAGACCCAGTACTTC.

The chain joins TRBV19 to TRBJ1-1; possibly TRBD1 for D (5 bases). Trimming took off 1 base at V and 1 base at J, with 16 bases between the two ends. Germline CDR1 reads LNHDA; CDR2 reads SQIVND (reference sequence). This CDR3 spans 17 amino acids. The CDR3 DNA reads TGTGCCAGTAGTATAGTAGCGGGGCTCCTGCGGAACACTGAAGCTTTCTTT. Its translation is CASSIVAGLLRNTEAFF.

V and J are TRBV6-1 and TRBJ2-7, with D possibly matching TRBD1 (6 bases). Germline loops: CDR1 MNHNS, CDR2 SASEGT. V lost 6 bases and J 0 bases, leaving 12 bases between the germline ends. There are 14 residues in the CDR3. As DNA, the CDR3 is TGTGCCAGCAGGGACCGGGACACCTCCTACGAGCAGTACTTC. Protein: CASRDRDTSYEQYF.

CDR3 in DNA: TGCGCCAGCAGCGGTTTAGCTAGCACAGATACGCAGTATTTT. It is translated as CASSGLASTDTQYF. The chain couples TRBV5-1 to TRBJ2-3; D gene uncertain. Germline CDR1 SGHRS, CDR2 YFSETQ. Trimming left V 4 bases short and J 0 bases short, with 9 bases between. The CDR3 contains 14 residues.

This clone was counted once. The rearrangement uses TRBV5-1 and TRBJ1-4, with TRBD1 matching over 10 bases. The CDR3 runs to 14 residues. CDR1 is SGHRS and CDR2 is YFSETQ in the germline V gene. Trimming at V came to 3 bases and at J to 8 bases, leaving 4 bases not matched to a gene. The CDR3 nucleotides read TGCGCCAGCAGCTGGGGACAGGGGAGCGAAAAACTGTTTTTT. As protein: CASSWGQGSEKLFF.

V and J are TRBV7-2 and TRBJ2-7; 9 nucleotides agree with TRBD1. The V gene's germline CDR1 is SGHTA and CDR2 FQGNSA. After removal of 4 bases from V and 5 bases from J, the junction contained 9 bases not matched to a gene. CDR3 length: 15 amino acids. As DNA, the CDR3 is TGTGCCAGCAGCTCGCCGGGACAGGGCTTCAACGAGCAGTACTTC. This codes for CASSSPGQGFNEQYF. The complete variable domain, with remaining parts taken from reference TRBV7-2 and TRBJ2-7, reads GAGVSQSPSNKVTEKGKDVELRCDPISGHTALYWYRQSLGQGLEFLIYFQGNSAPDKSGLPSDRFSAERTGGSVSTLTIQRTQQEDSAVYLCASSSPGQGFNEQYFGPGTRLTVT.

The V gene is TRBV7-3, the J gene TRBJ1-1; no firm D call. Germline V CDR1 and CDR2: SGHTA, FQGTGA. Deletions cut 1 base from V and 0 bases from J, with 6 bases between. This CDR3 is built from 14 residues. The CDR3 region is CASSLSAMNTEAFF. As DNA, the CDR3 is TGTGCCAGCAGCTTAAGCGCCATGAACACTGAAGCTTTCTTT.

J is TRBJ1-5 and V is TRBV27; TRBD1 is a possible D gene (5 bases). Between the trimmed V and J ends, which lost 2 bases and 4 bases, there was a span of 12 bases. Germline V lookup: CDR1 MNHEY, CDR2 SMNVEV (reference sequence). The CDR3 loop spans 15 amino acids. CDR3 DNA: TGTGCCAGCAGTTTAGTAGCAGGGCCGAATCAGCCCCAGCATTTT. Translation gives CASSLVAGPNQPQHF.

The chain is built from TRBV18 and TRBJ1-5; no firm D call. Germline lookup yields CDR1 KGHSH and CDR2 LQKENI. This CDR3 has 14 residues. Trimming removed 2 bases from V and 4 bases from J, with 9 bases in between. CDR3 in DNA: TGTGCCAGCTCACCAGACTACGGGAATCAGCCCCAGCATTTT. Residues: CASSPDYGNQPQHF.

The CDR3 region is CASRLPGPNSYEQYF. CDR3 bases: TGTGCCAGCAGGCTCCCCGGGCCTAACTCCTACGAGCAGTACTTC. This rearrangement joins TRBV6-1 to TRBJ2-7; no clear D. The V and J ends lost 6 bases and 0 bases respectively, with 15 bases between them. The V gene's germline CDR1 is MNHNS and CDR2 SASEGT. This CDR3 spans 15 amino acids.

The V call is TRBV19, the J call TRBJ1-2; D call uncertain. This CDR3 has 13 amino acids. Trimming shortened V by 5 bases and J by 4 bases, and 11 bases separated the two germline ends. Germline lookup yields CDR1 LNHDA and CDR2 SQIVND (reference sequence). The CDR3 loop is CASSSAGSYGYTF. The DNA for the CDR3 is TGTGCCAGTAGTTCTGCCGGGAGCTATGGCTACACCTTC. Full variable domain (rest looked up from reference TRBV19 and TRBJ1-2): DGGITQSPKYLFRKEGQNVTLSCEQNLNHDAMYWYRQDPGQGLRLIYYSQIVNDFQKGDIAEGYSVSREKKESFPLTVTSAQKNPTAFYLCASSSAGSYGYTFGSGTRLTVV.